This T cell receptor beta chain was captured by sequencing in a study of T cell clonality in common variable immunodeficiency. Assay: immunoSEQ multiplex PCR; the TCRdb copy retains only in-frame clones and omits some. Altogether tens of thousands of clones were found in the sample, and no singletons occur. Germline V gene data show CDR1 as DFQATT and CDR2 as SNEGSKA (reference sequence). V trimming: 6 bases; J trimming: 3 bases; junction bases outside the gene matches: 8. The CDR3 is 17 residues long. Worth noting for this clone: Its antigen is currently unknown. The sequenced fragment ends 3 residues before the CDR3 boundary, so the rest is inferred from the germline J gene.

Study results and limitations: Common variable immunodeficiency TCR beta sequences reportedly had fewer deletions and N-nucleotide insertions.

The clonotype comes from a person aged 18 to 75 in good health. The rearrangement uses TRBV20-1 and TRBJ2-1, with 16 bases identical to TRBD2. The sequencing input was peripheral blood mononuclear cells. The CDR3 sequence: CSAEQGLAGGGYNEQFF. The CDR3 DNA, read in part, is TGCAGTGCCGAGCAGGGACTAGCGGGAGGGGGCTACAATGAG.